The rows below give T cell receptor beta chains drawn from one sample of a study of T cell repertoires in cytomegalovirus infection. TCRdb re-derived calls from the reads in MiXCR, one entry per CDR3 protein. The sample holds under 200,000 distinct CDR3 sequences, approximately 9.6% seen once. Sequencing was performed on PBMCs. The receptors shown here come from a human donor in good health (CMV status not recorded). Some clones in this sample may be carry-over from other donors' samples. The CDR3 runs from the conserved cysteine through the conserved F or W. D genes are given only for firm matches. Clone size appears in some rows only: once, few, many, or a class for an expanded clone.

j_call d_call v_call clone_size cdr3_nt cdr3_aa
TRBJ2-2 . TRBV11-2 many TGTGCCAGCAGCCCGTGGGGGGTTGCCGGGGCGGAAACCGGGGAGCTGTTTTTT CASSPWGVAGAETGELFF
TRBJ2-1 TRBD1 TRBV19 few TGTGCCAGTAGTAGGGACAGGGGGAACTACAATGAGCAGTTCTTC CASSRDRGNYNEQFF
TRBJ2-7 . TRBV7-8 many TGTGCCAGCAGCTTAGCGGGGGCTACCTACGAGCAGTACTTC CASSLAGATYEQYF
TRBJ1-6 . TRBV19 many TGTGCCAGTAGTTCGGGACGTGAGAAAAGTTCACCCCTCCACTTT CASSSGREKSSPLHF
TRBJ2-1 . TRBV29-1 . TGCAGCGTTTTTGCCGACAATGAGCAGTTCTTC CSVFADNEQFF
TRBJ1-1 . TRBV7-8 many TGTGCCAGCAGCTTAGGGGGGGCTGCAAACACTGAAGCTTTCTTT CASSLGGAANTEAFF
TRBJ2-6 TRBD1 TRBV5-4 . TGTGCCAGCAGCTTGGAAGGCAGGGGGATTGGCGGGGCCAACGTCCTGACTTTC CASSLEGRGIGGANVLTF
TRBJ1-6 . TRBV30 few TGTGCCTGGAGTCAAGGGTCGGATTCACCCCTCCACTTT CAWSQGSDSPLHF
TRBJ2-1 . TRBV11-3 . TGTGCCAGCAGCTTAGATCCAGGTGATAATGAGCAGTTCTTC CASSLDPGDNEQFF
TRBJ2-4 TRBD1 TRBV6-1 . TGTGCCAGCAGGCAGGGGGTGGCCAAAAACATTCAGTACTTC CASRQGVAKNIQYF
TRBJ2-5 TRBD1 TRBV29-1 many TGCAGCGTTGTCCGGGACAGGGGGTTGGAGACCCAGTACTTC CSVVRDRGLETQYF
TRBJ1-2 TRBD1 TRBV28 many TGTGCCAGCAGTGAGGACAGGGGCTATGGCTACACCTTC CASSEDRGYGYTF
TRBJ2-2 . TRBV6-2/TRBV6-3 . TGTGCCAGCAGAAGTCCCGGGAATTACGGGGAGCTGTTTTTT CASRSPGNYGELFF
TRBJ2-2 TRBD1 TRBV7-2 many TGTGCCAGCAGTCTAAGGGGGAAGGGGGCCGACACCGGGGAGCTGTTTTTT CASSLRGKGADTGELFF
TRBJ2-7 . TRBV12-3/TRBV12-4 many TGTGCCAGCAGTTTAGTAGGGGACGAGCAGTACTTC CASSLVGDEQYF
TRBJ2-3 TRBD1 TRBV11-3 many TGTGCCAGCAGCTCCGGGACAGGGTCCGCGGATACGCAGTATTTT CASSSGTGSADTQYF
TRBJ2-3 TRBD1 TRBV7-8 many TGTGCCAGCAGCCCTGACAGGGGGCTGGGTACGCAGTATTTT CASSPDRGLGTQYF
TRBJ2-5 TRBD2 TRBV4-3 many TGCGCCAGCAGCCCCCGGACTAGCGGGACGACCCCGGAGACCCAGTACTTC CASSPRTSGTTPETQYF
TRBJ2-5 . TRBV12-3/TRBV12-4 many TGTGGGGACGCGAACGGAGGACAAGAGACCCAGTACTTC CGDANGGQETQYF
TRBJ2-7 TRBD2 TRBV4-3 . TGCGCCAGCAGCCAAGGGTTTAGCGGGACCTCCTACGAGCAGTACTTC CASSQGFSGTSYEQYF
TRBJ2-5 . TRBV15 many TGTGCCACCAGCAGAGATGGGGGCGGAATTCGGGAGACCCAGTACTTC CATSRDGGGIRETQYF
TRBJ2-7 TRBD1 TRBV28 many TGTGCCAGCAGACCCCAGACAGGGGGGTCCTACGAGCAGTACTTC CASRPQTGGSYEQYF
TRBJ1-1 . TRBV20-1 few TGCAGTGCTGTTCGGGGTATGAACACTGAAGCTTTCTTT CSAVRGMNTEAFF